This record covers a single T cell receptor beta chain. In Seattle, patients joined the study during active infection and were tracked longitudinally. These data belong to a study of blood T cell repertoires in COVID-19. Turning to the study itself: Italy, Spain and the United States were the sources of the convalescent and acute COVID-19 samples.

The protocol was immunoSEQ multiplex PCR, while the TCRdb copy is restricted to in-frame clones and leaves out a portion. The sample records some 240,000 clones, 92% being singletons. This CDR3 spans 13 amino acids. CDR1 is MNHEY, CDR2 SMNVEV, per germline (reference sequence). V gave up 6 bases and J gave up 1 base, with 10 bases separating them. This chain uses TRBV27 with TRBJ2-7, with TRBD2 as a possible D gene (7 bases). Sequencing used peripheral blood. This receptor was identified in a man aged 60 to 69 with COVID-19, enrolled during active disease. The CDR3 sequence is CASRRGASYEQYF. The CDR3 nucleotides read TGTGCCAGCAGACGGGGGGCGTCCTACGAGCAGTACTTC.